This T cell receptor beta chain was sequenced for a study of T cell changes during pregnancy in multiple sclerosis. The germline CDR1 and CDR2 sequences are SGHRS and YFSETQ. V was clipped by 4 bases and J by 1 base, with 16 bases between them. This CDR3 region has 16 residues. TCRdb's table, derived via immunoSEQ multiplex PCR, lists solely in-frame clones and lacks some. The sample lists 65,000 to 95,000 clones; nearly 95% were seen once. The TCR sequence derives from a female donor in good health, enrolled as a control in a pregnancy study. This rearrangement joins TRBV5-1 to TRBJ2-3; unclear D gene. Sample: peripheral blood, taken in the second trimester of pregnancy. CDR3 nucleotides: TGCGCCAGCAGCCTGCAAAGACTGGGTGGCACAGATACGCAGTATTTT. Encoded protein: CASSLQRLGGTDTQYF.